This T cell receptor (beta chain) was retrieved from a study of vaccination and CD4 T cells after COVID-19. Study information: The stimulus for the cells was overlapping spike peptides derived from SARS-CoV-2, HCoV-NL63, HCoV-OC43 and HCoV-229E.

The CDR3 runs to 13 residues. V was shortened by 6 bases and J by 3 bases, with 9 bases between the two germline ends. Germline values: CDR1 MDHEN, CDR2 SYDVKM. Study-wide findings and caveats: For convalescent patients, a median about 86% of reactive clones surfaced exclusively after vaccination.

Time point noted: late sampling 161 to 241 days after vaccination in a few convalescent patients. The treatment: approximately 10-day PBMC culture with coronavirus spike peptide pools or control peptides (ViraFEST assay). A note on this clonotype: Its antigen is currently unknown.

Cultured CD4+ T cells had their DNA profiled by the Oncomine TCR Beta short-read assay. TCRdb redid the calling of the PCR reads with MiXCR, one entry per CDR3 protein. The sample holds about 24,000 distinct CDR3 sequences, under 55% seen once. The V and J genes are TRBV28 and TRBJ1-5, with D unclear. The material was CD4+ T cells from blood, cultured in vitro, obtained about 7 months after SARS-CoV-2 vaccination. The receptor was isolated from a human donor who had recovered from COVID-19. CDR3 residues: CASSRINNQPQHF. DNA for the CDR3: TGTGCCAGCAGCCGGATAAACAATCAGCCCCAGCATTTT.